A selection of T cell receptor beta chains follows, all from one sample in a study of blood T cell repertoires in COVID-19. Produced via immunoSEQ multiplex PCR; TCRdb's table is partial and in-frame only. The sample records around 250,000 clones, 82% being singletons. Sequenced material: peripheral blood. Receptor source: a woman younger than 35 with acute or convalescent COVID-19. CDR3s include the opening cysteine and the closing phenylalanine or tryptophan. Each record gives: clone size, J gene, V gene, D gene, CDR3 protein, CDR3 DNA. The D gene is left open where the match is weak. Expanded clones are given a class, and other clones once, few, many or no size at all.

size: .
J: TRBJ2-7
V: TRBV4-2
D: .
CDR3: CASSQANRAYEQYF
DNA: TGTGCCAGCAGCCAAGCGAACAGGGCCTACGAGCAGTACTTC

size: .
J: TRBJ2-7
V: TRBV28
D: TRBD2
CDR3: CASSFVAGGLYEQYF
DNA: TGTGCCAGCAGTTTCGTAGCGGGAGGTCTCTACGAGCAGTACTTC

size: .
J: TRBJ1-2
V: TRBV30
D: .
CDR3: CAWSRDYGYTF
DNA: TGTGCCTGGAGCCGGGACTATGGCTACACCTTC

size: .
J: TRBJ2-1
V: TRBV2
D: TRBD2
CDR3: CASTGLATDNEQFF
DNA: TGTGCCAGCACCGGACTAGCGACAGACAATGAGCAGTTCTTC

size: .
J: TRBJ2-7
V: TRBV7-2
D: TRBD2
CDR3: CASSLDQGGYEQYF
DNA: TGTGCCAGCAGCTTAGACCAGGGAGGGTACGAGCAGTACTTC

size: .
J: TRBJ1-2
V: TRBV11-2
D: .
CDR3: CASSLGGEAIHGYTF
DNA: TGTGCCAGCAGCTTAGGTGGGGAGGCAATACATGGCTACACCTTC

size: .
J: TRBJ2-5
V: TRBV5-1
D: TRBD1
CDR3: CASSLGPGQGTQETQYF
DNA: TGCGCCAGCAGCTTGGGCCCTGGACAGGGAACCCAAGAGACCCAGTACTTC

size: .
J: TRBJ2-1
V: TRBV21-1
D: .
CDR3: CAGFRDRYNEQFF
DNA: TGTGCCGGTTTCCGGGACAGATACAATGAGCAGTTCTTC

size: .
J: TRBJ1-4
V: TRBV30
D: TRBD1
CDR3: CAWRGQDGEKLFF
DNA: TGTGCCTGGAGGGGACAGGACGGGGAAAAACTGTTTTTT

size: .
J: TRBJ2-7
V: TRBV2
D: .
CDR3: CASSPRYEQYF
DNA: TGTGCCAGCAGTCCCCGCTACGAGCAGTACTTC

size: .
J: TRBJ2-7
V: TRBV11-2
D: .
CDR3: CASSLEVGTYEQYF
DNA: TGTGCCAGCAGCTTAGAGGTCGGGACCTACGAGCAGTACTTC

size: .
J: TRBJ1-5
V: TRBV10-2
D: .
CDR3: CASSGPVSRGLDQPQHF
DNA: TGCGCCAGCAGTGGGCCCGTCAGTAGAGGGTTGGATCAGCCCCAGCATTTT

size: .
J: TRBJ2-2
V: TRBV4-1
D: TRBD2
CDR3: CASSQGWTSGGTGELFF
DNA: TGCGCCAGCAGCCAAGGCTGGACTAGCGGGGGCACCGGGGAGCTGTTTTTT

size: .
J: TRBJ2-1
V: TRBV7-3
D: .
CDR3: CASSLNSNSYNEQFF
DNA: TGTGCCAGCAGCTTAAACTCGAACTCCTACAATGAGCAGTTCTTC

size: .
J: TRBJ2-1
V: TRBV24-1
D: .
CDR3: CATSSTGYNEQFF
DNA: TGTGCCACCAGTTCGACAGGTTACAATGAGCAGTTCTTC

size: .
J: TRBJ1-1
V: TRBV6-5
D: .
CDR3: CASSFQQGGTEAFF
DNA: TGTGCCAGCAGTTTCCAACAGGGAGGGACTGAAGCTTTCTTT

size: .
J: TRBJ2-2
V: TRBV19
D: TRBD1
CDR3: CASRTGVQTGELFF
DNA: TGTGCCAGTAGGACAGGGGTTCAAACCGGGGAGCTGTTTTTT

size: .
J: TRBJ1-5
V: TRBV18
D: TRBD1
CDR3: CASSLNYRGLNSNQPQHF
DNA: TGTGCCAGCTCACTAAATTACAGGGGGCTAAATAGCAATCAGCCCCAGCATTTT

size: .
J: TRBJ2-1
V: TRBV24-1
D: .
CDR3: CATSDLGQNQINEQFF
DNA: TGTGCCACCAGTGATTTAGGACAGAACCAAATCAATGAGCAGTTCTTC

size: .
J: TRBJ2-5
V: TRBV29-1
D: .
CDR3: CSVLVRVETQYF
DNA: TGCAGCGTTTTAGTCAGGGTTGAGACCCAGTACTTC

size: .
J: TRBJ1-1
V: TRBV19
D: .
CDR3: CASSPQNTEAFF
DNA: TGTGCCAGTAGCCCCCAGAACACTGAAGCTTTCTTT

size: .
J: TRBJ2-1
V: TRBV19
D: TRBD2
CDR3: CASSRLAGGPRSYNEQFF
DNA: TGTGCCAGTAGTCGACTAGCGGGAGGGCCCCGCTCCTACAATGAGCAGTTCTTC

size: .
J: TRBJ1-2
V: TRBV19
D: TRBD1
CDR3: CASSTGQGTATF
DNA: TGTGCCAGTAGTACCGGACAGGGAACGGCCACCTTC

size: .
J: TRBJ1-1
V: TRBV30
D: .
CDR3: CAWSHQGFEAFF
DNA: TGTGCCTGGAGTCATCAGGGTTTTGAAGCTTTCTTT

size: once
J: TRBJ1-1
V: TRBV7-2
D: .
CDR3: CASSFLDWNTEAFF
DNA: TGTGCCAGCAGCTTTTTGGACTGGAACACTGAAGCTTTCTTT

size: .
J: TRBJ1-2
V: TRBV6-6
D: .
CDR3: CASSPGGGNNYGYTF
DNA: TGTGCCAGCAGTCCCGGCGGCGGGAATAACTATGGCTACACCTTC

size: .
J: TRBJ2-1
V: TRBV6-5
D: TRBD1
CDR3: CASRSGQGGENEQFF
DNA: TGTGCCAGCAGATCCGGACAGGGTGGGGAGAATGAGCAGTTCTTC

size: .
J: TRBJ1-3
V: TRBV6-5
D: TRBD1
CDR3: CASRVQGASGNTIYF
DNA: TGTGCCAGCAGGGTCCAGGGGGCATCTGGAAACACCATATATTTT

size: .
J: TRBJ2-5
V: TRBV28
D: TRBD1
CDR3: CASSLGQGGLETQYF
DNA: TGTGCCAGCAGTCTAGGACAGGGTGGCTTAGAGACCCAGTACTTC

size: .
J: TRBJ2-1
V: TRBV12-5
D: TRBD2
CDR3: CASGPGTSGNNEQFF
DNA: TGTGCTAGTGGTCCCGGGACTAGCGGGAACAATGAGCAGTTCTTC

size: .
J: TRBJ1-2
V: TRBV19
D: .
CDR3: CASSISGGQWGYTF
DNA: TGTGCCAGTAGTATATCAGGCGGGCAGTGGGGCTACACCTTC

size: .
J: TRBJ1-6
V: TRBV9
D: .
CDR3: CASSTGSSYNSPLHF
DNA: TGTGCCAGCAGCACAGGGAGCTCCTATAATTCACCCCTCCACTTT

size: .
J: TRBJ1-5
V: TRBV12-5
D: .
CDR3: CASGSGQTSNQPQHF
DNA: TGTGCTAGTGGATCCGGACAGACCAGCAATCAGCCCCAGCATTTT

size: .
J: TRBJ2-1
V: TRBV6-5
D: TRBD2
CDR3: CASSYSPSGAYNEQFF
DNA: TGTGCCAGCAGTTACTCGCCTAGCGGGGCTTACAATGAGCAGTTCTTC

size: .
J: TRBJ2-7
V: TRBV4-2
D: .
CDR3: CASSQDSAFYEQYF
DNA: TGTGCCAGCAGCCAAGATTCCGCGTTCTACGAGCAGTACTTC

size: .
J: TRBJ2-1
V: TRBV28
D: .
CDR3: CASRYSSYNEQFF
DNA: TGTGCCAGTCGGTACAGCTCCTACAATGAGCAGTTCTTC

size: .
J: TRBJ2-5
V: TRBV5-1
D: .
CDR3: CASSLRPTEQETQYF
DNA: TGCGCCAGCAGCCTAAGACCCACAGAGCAAGAGACCCAGTACTTC

size: .
J: TRBJ2-7
V: TRBV5-6
D: .
CDR3: CASSLEGGPSYEQYF
DNA: TGTGCCAGCAGCTTGGAAGGAGGGCCCTCCTACGAGCAGTACTTC

size: .
J: TRBJ1-1
V: TRBV28
D: .
CDR3: CASSQIRGNTEAFF
DNA: TGTGCCAGCAGCCAAATTCGGGGGAACACTGAAGCTTTCTTT

size: .
J: TRBJ1-3
V: TRBV3-1/TRBV3-2
D: .
CDR3: CASSQVMARSSGNTIYF
DNA: TGTGCCAGCAGCCAAGTCATGGCACGGAGCTCTGGAAACACCATATATTTT

size: once
J: TRBJ2-3
V: TRBV7-2
D: .
CDR3: CASSLGAASSTDTQYF
DNA: TGTGCCAGCAGCTTAGGGGCAGCTTCTAGCACAGATACGCAGTATTTT

size: .
J: TRBJ2-4
V: TRBV30
D: TRBD2
CDR3: CAWSPPLAGAANIQYF
DNA: TGTGCCTGGAGCCCCCCACTAGCGGGAGCGGCAAACATTCAGTACTTC

size: .
J: TRBJ2-4
V: TRBV12-3/TRBV12-4
D: .
CDR3: CASSFQAKNIQYF
DNA: TGTGCCAGCAGTTTTCAGGCAAAAAACATTCAGTACTTC

size: .
J: TRBJ1-1
V: TRBV5-1
D: .
CDR3: CASSLLPGDTTEAFF
DNA: TGCGCCAGCAGCTTACTTCCAGGGGATACCACTGAAGCTTTCTTT

size: few
J: TRBJ2-5
V: TRBV9
D: TRBD2
CDR3: CASSVEPSGMETQYF
DNA: TGTGCCAGCAGCGTAGAGCCTAGCGGGATGGAGACCCAGTACTTC

size: .
J: TRBJ1-4
V: TRBV15
D: .
CDR3: CATSTGGLPANEKLFF
DNA: TGTGCCACCAGCACCGGGGGGCTGCCGGCTAATGAAAAACTGTTTTTT

size: .
J: TRBJ1-4
V: TRBV7-2
D: .
CDR3: CASSLQGRGNEKLFF
DNA: TGTGCCAGCAGCTTGCAGGGGCGCGGTAATGAAAAACTGTTTTTT